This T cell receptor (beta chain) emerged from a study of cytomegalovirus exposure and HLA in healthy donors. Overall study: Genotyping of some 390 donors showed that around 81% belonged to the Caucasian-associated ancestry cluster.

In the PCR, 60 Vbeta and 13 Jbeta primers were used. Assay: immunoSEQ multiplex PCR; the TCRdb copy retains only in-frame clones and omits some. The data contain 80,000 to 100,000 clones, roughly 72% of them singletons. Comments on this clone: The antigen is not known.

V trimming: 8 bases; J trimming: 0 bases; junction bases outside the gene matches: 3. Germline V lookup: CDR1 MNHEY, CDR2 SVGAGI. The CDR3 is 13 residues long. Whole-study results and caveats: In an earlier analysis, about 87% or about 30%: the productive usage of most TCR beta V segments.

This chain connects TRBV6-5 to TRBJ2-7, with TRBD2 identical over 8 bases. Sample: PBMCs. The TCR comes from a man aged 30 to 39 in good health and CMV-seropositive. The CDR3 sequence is CASGSGSSYEQYF. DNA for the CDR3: TGTGCCAGCGGAAGCGGGAGCTCCTACGAGCAGTACTTC.